The clone carrying this T cell receptor (beta chain) was detected only a few times. A read error may account for a junction end that differs from germline. The data were taken from a study of immune characterization of retroperitoneal liposarcoma. TCRdb re-called the PCR reads with MiXCR, one entry per CDR3 protein. The table has several thousand distinct CDR3 sequences, approximately 28% seen once. This CDR3 has 16 residues. In germline, CDR1 is MGHRA, CDR2 YSYEKL. This TCR derives from a male donor with retroperitoneal liposarcoma. The material sequenced was blood. The chain uses TRBV4-1 and TRBJ1-1; D is unresolved. As DNA, the CDR3 is TGTGCCAGCAGCCAAGAAGAGTGGGCGGCCAACACTGAAGCTTTCTTT. Protein: CASSQEEWAANTEAFF.